This T cell receptor beta chain was retrieved from a study of T cell changes during pregnancy in multiple sclerosis. Profiled with immunoSEQ multiplex PCR; TCRdb holds only in-frame clones, not every one. The sample lists 90,000 to 120,000 clones, roughly 92% occurring once. The CDR3 contains 15 residues. V was trimmed by 2 bases and J by 3 bases, leaving 11 bases between them. Per the germline V gene, CDR1 is MNHEY and CDR2 is SVGAGI. The chain joins TRBV6-5 to TRBJ1-3; D might be TRBD1 (6 bases). The sequence came from a female donor with multiple sclerosis, enrolled in a pregnancy study. Sequencing was performed on peripheral blood, taken after pregnancy. This chain's CDR3 is CASSYGPGVGNTIYF. In DNA, the CDR3 is TGTGCCAGCAGTTACGGGCCAGGGGTTGGAAACACCATATATTTT.